What follows are 30 T cell receptor beta chains derived from one specimen sequenced in a study of blood T cell repertoires in COVID-19. Profiled with immunoSEQ multiplex PCR; TCRdb holds only in-frame clones, not every one. Here the sample spans roughly 250,000 clones, 88% being singletons. The sample was peripheral blood. These receptors originate from a man in his 60s who had recovered from COVID-19.

The rearrangement links TRBV27 to TRBJ2-3, with 15 bases that match TRBD2. Germline V CDR1 and CDR2: MNHEY, SMNVEV (reference sequence). CDR3 length equals 16 residues. The junction had 4 bases not matched to a gene; V was cut back by 5 bases and J by 4 bases. The CDR3 region is CASSPRTSGGADTQYF. CDR3 in DNA: TGTGCCAGCAGTCCAAGGACTAGCGGGGGGGCAGATACGCAGTATTTT.

J is TRBJ2-1 and V is TRBV21-1; TRBD1 is taken as the D call from the table, unchecked against the DNA. TRBV21-1 has pseudogene status. This CDR3 comprises 16 residues. The chain's CDR3 is CASSKGQGRADNEQFF. CDR3 in DNA: TGTGCCAGCAGCAAAGGACAGGGACGGGCCGACAATGAGCAGTTCTTC.

Ten or more counts support this clone. This chain joins TRBV9 and TRBJ2-2, with 7 bases aligning to TRBD2. Trimming took 4 bases from V and 6 from J; bases not matched to a gene: 12. This CDR3 spans 16 amino acids. In germline, CDR1 is SGDLS, CDR2 YYNGEE. CDR3 region: CASSPGGGPKSGELFF. The DNA for the CDR3 is TGTGCCAGCAGCCCCGGCGGGGGTCCCAAGTCCGGGGAGCTGTTTTTT. The full variable domain, with the rest looked up from reference TRBV9 and TRBJ2-2, is DSGVTQTPKHLITATGQRVTLRCSPRSGDLSVYWYQQSLDQGLQFLIQYYNGEERAKGNILERFSAQQFPDLHSELNLSSLELGDSALYFCASSPGGGPKSGELFFGEGSRLTVL.

The gene calls are TRBV6-6 and TRBJ1-2, with D possibly TRBD1 on 5 matching bases. CDR3 length equals 11 residues. The V gene lost 5 bases and the J gene lost 7 bases, with 8 bases spanning the gap. The germline CDR1 and CDR2 sequences are MNHNY and SVGAGI (reference sequence). CDR3 DNA sequence: TGTGCCAGCAGTCCAGGGTCTGGCTACACCTTC. Translated: CASSPGSGYTF.

Details on this clone: One junction end does not reproduce the germline sequence, and a read error may be involved. The chain employs TRBV7-2 and TRBJ2-2, with TRBD2 identical over 10 bases. The CDR3 spans 15 residues. CDR1 is SGHTA, CDR2 FQGNSA, per germline. The DNA for the CDR3 is TGTGCCAGCAACTTAGCGGGGGGGAACACCGGGGAGCTGTTTTTT. Protein: CASNLAGGNTGELFF.

This clone was observed a single time. CDR3 nucleotide sequence: TGTGCCAGCAGCCAAGTGTTAGGGGATGAGCAGTTCTTC. Its protein is CASSQVLGDEQFF. The rearrangement links TRBV14 to TRBJ2-1; a possible D gene is TRBD1 (5 bases). The CDR3 consists of 13 residues. Germline-derived CDR1 and CDR2 are SGHDN and FVKESK. Trimming removed 1 base at V and 8 bases at J, with 9 bases between.

This clone was seen more than once but under ten times. The same CDR3 also results from other DNA sequences found in this sample. The CDR3 protein is CATSDRDTQETQYF. Here the CDR3 DNA reads TGTGCCACCAGTGACCGGGACACCCAAGAGACCCAGTACTTC. This rearrangement joins TRBV24-1 to TRBJ2-5, with D tentatively TRBD1 (6 bases). Trimming left V 4 bases short and J 1 base short, with 9 bases between. CDR1 and CDR2 from the germline V gene are KGHDR and SFDVKD. This CDR3 is 14 amino acids long.

The chain uses TRBV5-4 and TRBJ2-3; 7 nucleotides match TRBD1. After removal of 2 bases from V and 3 bases from J, the junction contained 6 bases not matched to a gene. This CDR3 has 15 amino acids. Germline values: CDR1 SGHNT, CDR2 YYREEE (reference sequence). In nucleotides, the CDR3 is TGTGCCAGCAGCTTCTGGCAGGGACAGACAGATACGCAGTATTTT. Protein product: CASSFWQGQTDTQYF.

The chain employs TRBV27 and TRBJ1-2, with TRBD1 matching 10 bases. The junction had 18 bases not matched to a gene; V was cut back by 5 bases and J by 3 bases. This CDR3 spans 19 amino acids. The germline gives CDR1 MNHEY, CDR2 SMNVEV (reference sequence). The CDR3 DNA is TGTGCCAGCAGTCCAAGTACCTTCCCACCGGGACAGGGGTACTATGGCTACACCTTC. The encoded protein is CASSPSTFPPGQGYYGYTF.

The CDR3 DNA follows: TGTGCCAGCAGCACTACTAGTGGCCCCTACAATGAGCAGTTCTTC. Translated, it gives CASSTTSGPYNEQFF. The chain recombines TRBV5-4 with TRBJ2-1; weak D call: TRBD2 (5 bases). V lost 4 bases and J 2 bases, leaving 13 bases between the germline ends. The germline gives CDR1 SGHNT, CDR2 YYREEE (reference sequence). CDR3 length: 15 residues.

The chain combines TRBV6-5 with TRBJ2-5; TRBD2 matches at 9 bases. The CDR3 is 14 residues long. Per germline, CDR1 MNHEY and CDR2 SVGAGI. Trimming removed 6 bases from V and 5 bases from J; junction bases left unmatched: 7. The CDR3: CASRPRLAAETQYF. The DNA of the CDR3 is TGTGCCAGCAGGCCAAGACTAGCGGCGGAGACCCAGTACTTC.

This clone was observed once. J is TRBJ1-1 and V is TRBV10-2; 7 bases agree with TRBD1. The J segment lost 4 bases and the V segment lost 6 bases, leaving 5 bases of the junction unmatched. The CDR3 contains 13 residues. Germline assignment: CDR1 WSHSY and CDR2 SAAADI. This chain's CDR3 is CASSAQGITEAFF. The CDR3 DNA reads TGCGCCAGCAGCGCACAGGGGATCACTGAAGCTTTCTTT.

The rearrangement uses TRBV30 and TRBJ1-1, with a tentative D call TRBD1 (6 bases). The germline V and J ends were trimmed by 0 bases and 1 base, with 12 bases remaining between them. The CDR3 consists of 15 residues. CDR1 and CDR2 from the germline V gene are GTSNPN and SVGIG (reference sequence). The CDR3 DNA follows: TGTGCCTGGAGTGTACCCGGGACACCGAACACTGAAGCTTTCTTT. Protein product: CAWSVPGTPNTEAFF.

The chain is built from TRBV9 and TRBJ1-3; D is ambiguous. V was trimmed by 0 bases and J by 0 bases, leaving 7 bases between them. The germline V gene has CDR1 SGDLS and CDR2 YYNGEE. The CDR3 is 15 amino acids. Here the CDR3 reads CASSVDSYSGNTIYF. Here the CDR3 DNA reads TGTGCCAGCAGCGTAGACAGTTACTCTGGAAACACCATATATTTT.

Only one count was recorded for this clone. The chain carries TRBV5-1 and TRBJ1-1; the D is unclear. The germline V gene has CDR1 SGHRS and CDR2 YFSETQ. Trimming removed 0 bases from V and 2 bases from J, with 14 bases in between. CDR3 length: 16 residues. DNA for the CDR3: TGCGCCAGCAGCTTGGGTAACGGACTTACAAACACTGAAGCTTTCTTT. Translating it yields CASSLGNGLTNTEAFF. The full variable domain, its missing parts supplied by reference TRBV5-1 and TRBJ1-1, is KAGVTQTPRYLIKTRGQQVTLSCSPISGHRSVSWYQQTPGQGLQFLFEYFSETQRNKGNFPGRFSGRQFSNSRSEMNVSTLELGDSALYLCASSLGNGLTNTEAFFGQGTRLTVV.

This clone has a count of ten or more. The chain employs TRBV28 and TRBJ2-3, with TRBD2 matching over 11 bases. CDR1 is MDHEN, CDR2 SYDVKM, per germline. CDR3 length equals 18 residues. The J segment lost 0 bases and the V segment lost 2 bases, leaving 7 bases of the junction unmatched. CDR3 DNA: TGTGCCAGCAGTTTAGGGCTAGCGGGGGGTACTAGCACAGATACGCAGTATTTT. It is translated as CASSLGLAGGTSTDTQYF. The full variable domain, with the rest looked up from reference TRBV28 and TRBJ2-3, is DVKVTQSSRYLVKRTGEKVFLECVQDMDHENMFWYRQDPGLGLRLIYFSYDVKMKEKGDIPEGYSVSREKKERFSLILESASTNQTSMYLCASSLGLAGGTSTDTQYFGPGTRLTVL.

J is TRBJ1-3 and V is TRBV5-6; maybe TRBD1 (6 bases). Germline V CDR1 and CDR2: SGHDT, YYEEEE. The CDR3 has 15 residues. V dropped 4 bases and J dropped 6 bases, with 17 bases sitting between them. CDR3 DNA: TGTGCCAGCAGCCGTGTCGGCAGGGGAGAAAACACCATATATTTT. It translates to CASSRVGRGENTIYF.

The V call is TRBV6-1, the J call TRBJ1-4; possibly TRBD1 for D (6 bases). Germline V CDR1 and CDR2: MNHNS, SASEGT. This CDR3 comprises 17 residues. V lost 4 bases and J lost 6, with 21 bases in between. CDR3: CASSALIGQSLDEKLFF. Written as DNA, the CDR3 is TGTGCCAGCAGTGCGTTAATTGGACAGTCTCTTGATGAAAAACTGTTTTTT.

CDR3 coding DNA: TGTGCCATCAATCGACAGGGTAGCTCCTATAATTCACCCCTCCACTTT. This translates into CAINRQGSSYNSPLHF. The chain employs TRBV28 and TRBJ1-6; 7 bases are shared with TRBD1. The CDR3 consists of 16 residues. Losses at the gene ends were 10 bases for V and 0 bases for J; bases not matched to a gene: 9. Germline CDR1 reads MDHEN; CDR2 reads SYDVKM.

CDR3 region: CASSQWTSGGVSTDTQYF. DNA of the CDR3: TGTGCCAGCAGTCAATGGACTAGCGGGGGTGTTAGCACAGATACGCAGTATTTT. The V gene is TRBV7-9, the J gene TRBJ2-3, with 13 bases aligning to TRBD2. Germline-derived CDR1 and CDR2 are SEHNR and FQNEAQ (reference sequence). With V trimmed by 6 bases and J by 0 bases, 9 bases remained unmatched. This CDR3 comprises 18 residues.

In regard to this clone: Its ends do not fully match the called genes, so a read error is possible. The chain has TRBV5-4 and TRBJ2-7, with no clear D. Looked up from germline, CDR1 is SGHNT and CDR2 is YYREEE (reference sequence). This CDR3 is built from 11 residues. Written as DNA, the CDR3 is TGTGCCACCAGCCGAAGCCACGAGCAGTACTTC. Translating it yields CATSRSHEQYF.

This rearrangement joins TRBV4-1 to TRBJ1-4; TRBD1 matches 8 bases. Germline values: CDR1 MGHRA, CDR2 YSYEKL. This CDR3 region has 17 residues. V lost 1 base, J lost 7 bases, and 11 bases stayed unmatched. The CDR3 region has the DNA TGCGCCAGCAGCCAAGGGAACAAGGGACAGGCGGGTGAAAAACTGTTTTTT. This sequence encodes CASSQGNKGQAGEKLFF.

The chain carries TRBV6-1 and TRBJ2-2, with 11 positions matching TRBD1. The J segment lost 7 bases and the V segment lost 4 bases, leaving 11 bases of the junction unmatched. The CDR3 spans 17 residues. From germline, CDR1 is MNHNS and CDR2 SASEGT. The CDR3 DNA follows: TGTGCCAGCAGTGGAAGAAGGACAGGGGGCTTAAGCGGGGAGCTGTTTTTT. Its protein is CASSGRRTGGLSGELFF.

The chain uses TRBV4-1 and TRBJ2-5; 10 bases agree with TRBD1. CDR3 length: 17 residues. V gave up 2 bases and J gave up 5 bases; unmatched junction bases: 11. Germline assignment: CDR1 MGHRA and CDR2 YSYEKL. CDR3 residues: CASSQPGTGVLGETQYF. For the CDR3, the DNA is TGCGCCAGCAGCCAACCCGGGACAGGGGTGCTTGGGGAGACCCAGTACTTC.

The CDR3 loop is CASSQVKGGAVDTQYF. The CDR3, as DNA: TGCGCCAGCAGCCAAGTCAAAGGGGGGGCCGTAGATACGCAGTATTTT. The chain couples TRBV4-1 to TRBJ2-3; tentatively, D is TRBD2 (7 bases). The V end lost 1 base, the J end lost 5 bases, and 16 bases lay between the germline ends. Germline CDR1 reads MGHRA; CDR2 reads YSYEKL. This CDR3 region has 16 residues.

The chain links TRBV19 to TRBJ2-2; 8 nucleotides agree with TRBD1. Germline trimming cut 5 bases from V and 7 bases from J; bases unmatched to any gene: 6. The CDR3 runs 14 residues. Germline assignment: CDR1 LNHDA and CDR2 SQIVND (reference sequence). Written as DNA, the CDR3 is TGTGCCAGTAGTGAGATTACAGGGGGCGGGGAGCTGTTTTTT. Its protein is CASSEITGGGELFF.

The chain is built from TRBV12-3 or TRBV12-4 and TRBJ2-7; no reliable D call. The CDR3 totals 11 residues. V lost 5 bases, J lost 3 bases, and 5 bases lay in between. Here the CDR3 DNA reads TGTGCCAGCAGTCCAGACTACGAGCAGTACTTC. Translated, it gives CASSPDYEQYF.

The chain has TRBV5-1 and TRBJ1-2; D not resolved. V was cut by 4 bases and J by 4 bases, with 14 bases left in between. This CDR3 has 14 residues. CDR1 and CDR2 from the germline V gene are SGHRS and YFSETQ. This chain's CDR3 is CASSLGRGSYGYTF. In DNA, the CDR3 is TGCGCCAGCAGCCTAGGCCGAGGGAGCTATGGCTACACCTTC.

The V gene is TRBV9, the J gene TRBJ2-1; D unresolved. Germline V gene sequence: CDR1 SGDLS, CDR2 YYNGEE. The CDR3 sequence is 12 residues long. Trimming cost V 4 bases and J 8 bases, with 10 bases left between them. In DNA, the CDR3 is TGTGCCAGCAGCTATCGTAGTGATGAGCAGTTCTTC. Translation: CASSYRSDEQFF.

The chain couples TRBV14 to TRBJ2-7; 11 nucleotides agree with TRBD1. The CDR3 runs to 15 residues. The J segment lost 4 bases and the V segment lost 1 base, leaving 3 bases of the junction unmatched. The germline V gene encodes CDR1 SGHDN and CDR2 FVKESK. CDR3 sequence (DNA): TGTGCCAGCAGCCAAGGTGGGACAGGGGGGTACGAGCAGTACTTC. It translates to CASSQGGTGGYEQYF.